This TCR beta chain was retrieved from a study of shared clonotypes between healthy human individuals. In the authors' methods: Junction-only sequences produced by ImmunoSEQ had no quality scores, so filtering differed. Profiled with immunoSEQ multiplex PCR; TCRdb holds only in-frame clones, not every one. That table is the source of V, J and clone size, and D and trimming were worked out from the DNA. This table holds about 680,000 clones, about 92% found once. V lost 0 bases, J lost 4 bases, and 9 bases lay in between. Germline-derived CDR1 and CDR2 are KGHSH and LQKENI. The CDR3 has 14 residues. Naive CD8 cells were CD45RO-negative, positively selected for CCR7, excluding terminally differentiated effector memory CD45RA+ cells.

Material for sequencing was naive CD8+ T cells sorted from blood. The TCR was taken from a man aged 25-40 years in good health. This sequence joins TRBV18 and TRBJ1-2; perhaps TRBD1 as D (5 bases). CDR3 DNA: TGTGCCAGCTCACCACCGCTGGGACTCTATGGCTACACCTTC. Its protein is CASSPPLGLYGYTF.